This T cell receptor (beta chain) was identified in a study of Graves' ophthalmopathy and Graves' hyperthyroidism. Amplification of the TCR beta CDR3 regions used RNA transcripts (as template). First-round RT-PCR relied on HTBI primers, and a second-round multiplex PCR came next. TCRdb re-called the multiplex PCR reads with MiXCR, one entry per CDR3 protein. The sample carries under 350,000 distinct CDR3 sequences, 15% to 20% recorded once. Moderately to severely active ophthalmopathy under 3 months, CAS at least 3, NOSPECS at least 4. This clonotype was observed at least ten times. Trimming left V 6 bases short and J 9 bases short, with 15 bases between. The length of the CDR3 is 13 residues. Germline V gene lookup returns CDR1 LGHDT and CDR2 YNNKEL (reference sequence).

The sample consisted of peripheral blood. The V and J genes are TRBV3-1 and TRBJ1-5; no firm D call. This receptor was obtained from an adult man with Graves' ophthalmopathy. Here the CDR3 DNA reads TGTGCCAGCAGTCAGACGACGGGCGGGCCCCAGCATTTT. This translates into CASSQTTGGPQHF.